The 27 T cell receptor beta chains below all came from one sample that was sequenced in a study of blood T cell repertoires in COVID-19. Repertoires were generated with immunoSEQ multiplex PCR, while TCRdb's copy carries only in-frame clones and drops some. The sample carries 75,000 or so clones, roughly 80% recorded once. Sequencing was carried out using peripheral blood. The receptors originated from a woman over 75 with acute or convalescent COVID-19.

The chain is built from TRBV13 and TRBJ2-1; 7 bases match TRBD2. Germline CDR1 and CDR2: PRHDT and FYEKMQ (reference sequence). This CDR3 spans 18 amino acids. The junction had 8 bases not matched to a gene; V was cut back by 0 bases and J by 0 bases. As DNA, the CDR3 is TGTGCCAGCAGCTTAGGCGGGGCAGCGGGGAGCTCCTACAATGAGCAGTTCTTC. Its translation: CASSLGGAAGSSYNEQFF.

The chain joins TRBV11-3 to TRBJ1-1; D unresolved. Looked up from germline, CDR1 is SGHNT and CDR2 is YENEEA. The length of the CDR3 is 13 residues. Trimming took off 5 bases at V and 3 bases at J, with 10 bases between the two ends. CDR3 region: CASSNNVDTEAFF. CDR3 nucleotides: TGTGCCAGCAGCAACAACGTGGACACTGAAGCTTTCTTT.

This chain connects TRBV24-1 to TRBJ2-2; D is possibly TRBD2 (5 bases). This CDR3 contains 16 residues. The germline gives CDR1 KGHDR, CDR2 SFDVKD. Trimming removed 4 bases from V and 7 bases from J, with 18 bases in between. The CDR3 DNA follows: TGTGCCACCAGTGACCTGCCGGGATCTATGGGCGGGGAGCTGTTTTTT. Its translation: CATSDLPGSMGGELFF.

This clone has only a few counts. The J gene is TRBJ2-1, the V gene TRBV27, with D hard to call. The CDR3 has 15 residues. CDR1 and CDR2 from the germline V gene are MNHEY and SMNVEV (reference sequence). V was trimmed by 5 bases and J by 5 bases, leaving 16 bases between them. The CDR3 DNA reads as TGTGCCAGCAGTCTCTCCGGAATAGCCAACAATGAGCAGTTCTTC. This gives the protein CASSLSGIANNEQFF.

The chain uses TRBV30 and TRBJ1-2; D not certain. Trimming took off 7 bases at V and 3 bases at J, with 18 bases between the two ends. Germline V gene lookup returns CDR1 GTSNPN and CDR2 SVGIG (reference sequence). The CDR3 has 14 amino acids. This chain's CDR3 is CAFKMTGRDYGYTF. For the CDR3, the DNA is TGTGCCTTCAAAATGACCGGGAGGGACTATGGCTACACCTTC.

The V gene is TRBV28, the J gene TRBJ1-6; perhaps TRBD1 as D (6 bases). The length of the CDR3 is 16 residues. The germline V gene has CDR1 MDHEN and CDR2 SYDVKM. The V gene lost 2 bases and the J gene lost 5 bases, with 13 bases spanning the gap. Written as DNA, the CDR3 is TGTGCCAGCAGTTTAGGGGGCAACCTCAATAATTCACCCCTCCACTTT. This sequence encodes CASSLGGNLNNSPLHF.

The rearrangement uses TRBV29-1 and TRBJ2-5, with D tentatively TRBD2 (6 bases). The germline CDR1 and CDR2 sequences are SQVTM and ANQGSEA. V was cut by 3 bases and J by 5 bases, with 13 bases left in between. The CDR3 length is 13 residues. The DNA for the CDR3 is TGCAGCGTTGATTGGGGACTTTGGGAGACCCAGTACTTC. Translating it yields CSVDWGLWETQYF. The variable domain in full, completed from reference TRBV29-1 and TRBJ2-5, reads SAVISQKPSRDICQRGTSLTIQCQVDSQVTMMFWYRQQPGQSLTLIATANQGSEATYESGFVIDKFPISRPNLTFSTLTVSNMSPEDSSIYLCSVDWGLWETQYFGPGTRLLVL.

This rearrangement joins TRBV21-1 to TRBJ2-1; the tabulated D call, TRBD2, remains unverified against the DNA. TRBV21-1 is a recognized pseudogene. The CDR3 extends over 15 amino acids. CDR3 sequence (DNA): TGTGCCAGCAGCAAAGATAGAGTCTCCTACAATGAGCAGTTCTTC. This sequence encodes CASSKDRVSYNEQFF.

The CDR3 coding sequence is TGTGCCAGCAGCTTAGAAACCCTGAGGACCGGGGAGCTGTTTTTT. Translated, it gives CASSLETLRTGELFF. The V and J genes are TRBV7-2 and TRBJ2-2; no firm D call. V was trimmed by 1 base and J by 5 bases, leaving 11 bases between them. This CDR3 contains 15 residues. Per germline, CDR1 SGHTA and CDR2 FQGNSA.

The chain is built from TRBV7-8 and TRBJ1-2; D is perhaps TRBD1 (5 bases). This CDR3 has 12 amino acids. The V end lost 5 bases, the J end lost 4 bases, and 8 bases lay between the germline ends. The germline CDR1 and CDR2 sequences are SGHVS and FQNEAQ. CDR3 DNA sequence: TGTGCCAGCAGCCTCACAGGCTATGGCTACACCTTC. Protein: CASSLTGYGYTF.

J is TRBJ1-6 and V is TRBV30; D uncertain. CDR1 is GTSNPN, CDR2 SVGIG, per germline (reference sequence). This CDR3 contains 15 residues. The V end was cut by 8 bases, the J end by 0 bases, with 14 bases between. Written as DNA, the CDR3 is TGTGCCGGCCGGGGTTCCAGCTCCTATAATTCACCCCTCCACTTT. Its translation: CAGRGSSSYNSPLHF.

The chain uses TRBV5-5 and TRBJ2-1; 8 bases fit TRBD1. The germline CDR1 and CDR2 sequences are SGHKS and YYEKEE (reference sequence). This CDR3 has 16 residues. V shed 0 bases, J shed 6 bases, and the junction held 8 bases outside the gene matches. The CDR3 region has the DNA TGTGCCAGCAGCTTGGCCGGACAGGGAGTTAGCAATGAGCAGTTCTTC. This sequence encodes CASSLAGQGVSNEQFF.

This clone was seen only a few times. The V gene is TRBV7-3, the J gene TRBJ1-6; the match to TRBD1 covers 7 bases. This CDR3 comprises 14 residues. Losses at the gene ends were 5 bases for V and 6 bases for J; bases not matched to a gene: 4. Germline loops: CDR1 SGHTA, CDR2 FQGTGA. As DNA, the CDR3 is TGTGCCAGCAGCCTCGGACAGGTTAATTCACCCCTCCACTTT. Its protein product is CASSLGQVNSPLHF. Based on the CDR3 plus reference TRBV7-3 and TRBJ1-6, the full variable domain is GAGVSQTPSNKVTEKGKYVELRCDPISGHTALYWYRQSLGQGPEFLIYFQGTGAADDSGLPNDRFFAVRPEGSVSTLKIQRTERGDSAVYLCASSLGQVNSPLHFGNGTRLTVT.

The J gene is TRBJ1-2, the V gene TRBV20-1; D is unresolved. The CDR3 runs to 10 residues. Germline assignment: CDR1 DFQATT and CDR2 SNEGSKA (reference sequence). The germline V and J ends were trimmed by 3 bases and 6 bases, with 5 bases remaining between them. CDR3 loop: CSASRDGYTF. CDR3 nucleotides: TGCAGTGCTAGCCGGGATGGCTACACCTTC.

The chain combines TRBV19 with TRBJ1-5; no firm D call. This CDR3 is 14 amino acids long. V lost 5 bases and J lost 4, with 12 bases in between. The germline CDR1 and CDR2 sequences are LNHDA and SQIVND (reference sequence). The CDR3 bases are TGTGCCAGTAGTCCAAGCGCCAGAAATCAGCCCCAGCATTTT. It translates to CASSPSARNQPQHF.

V usage is TRBV5-1 and J usage is TRBJ2-1, with TRBD2 matching over 14 bases. The CDR3 spans 20 residues. Germline V gene lookup returns CDR1 SGHRS and CDR2 YFSETQ. V lost 2 bases and J lost 6; bases outside the gene matches: 16. The CDR3 loop is CASSFGLAGGPEAHSNEQFF. The DNA of the CDR3 is TGCGCCAGCAGCTTCGGACTAGCGGGAGGTCCCGAAGCTCATTCCAATGAGCAGTTCTTC.

The J gene is TRBJ1-1, the V gene TRBV3-1 (or the pseudogene TRBV3-2); possible D gene TRBD1, 6 bases. Germline CDR1 is LGHDT and CDR2 is YNNKEL (reference sequence). V dropped 4 bases and J dropped 7 bases, with 13 bases sitting between them. CDR3 size: 13 residues. The CDR3, as DNA: TGTGCCAGCAGCCCACAGGGAATCGGTGAAGCTTTCTTT. Amino acid sequence: CASSPQGIGEAFF.

The rearrangement joins TRBV5-1 to TRBJ2-1, with TRBD2 matching 13 bases. CDR1 and CDR2 from the germline V gene are SGHRS and YFSETQ. V lost 0 bases and J lost 8; bases outside the gene matches: 2. The CDR3 is 15 amino acids. This chain's CDR3 is CASSLDGTSGDEQFF. DNA of the CDR3: TGCGCCAGCAGCTTGGACGGGACTAGCGGGGATGAGCAGTTCTTC.

The J gene is TRBJ1-5, the V gene TRBV5-1; D gene unclear. This CDR3 contains 14 residues. Germline V gene lookup returns CDR1 SGHRS and CDR2 YFSETQ. With 0 bases removed from V and 6 bases from J, the gap between germline ends came to 10 bases. The CDR3 bases are TGCGCCAGCAGCTTGGGAGATCGTCCTCAGCCCCAGCATTTT. This encodes CASSLGDRPQPQHF.

This chain connects TRBV10-1 to TRBJ2-5; 10 bases line up with TRBD2. The CDR3 length is 19 residues. J lost 0 bases, V lost 7 bases, and 17 bases had no gene match. Per the germline V gene, CDR1 is WNHNN and CDR2 is SYGVQD (reference sequence). CDR3 in DNA: TGCGCCAGCAATCCGGGTGAGCGGGGGGGCCCGAAGTACCAAGAGACCCAGTACTTC. This translates into CASNPGERGGPKYQETQYF.

The chain recombines TRBV6-1 with TRBJ2-3, with 8 bases matching TRBD2. Per the germline V gene, CDR1 is MNHNS and CDR2 is SASEGT. The CDR3 runs to 16 residues. Trimming took 4 bases from V and 0 from J; bases not matched to a gene: 6. CDR3 nucleotides: TGTGCCAGCAGTGTTTCGAGCGGGAGTAGCACAGATACGCAGTATTTT. Translating gives CASSVSSGSSTDTQYF.

This chain uses TRBV27 with TRBJ2-7; TRBD2 aligns across 7 bases. V shed 6 bases and J 1 base; nucleotides not matched to a gene: 12. There are 16 residues in the CDR3. Germline loops: CDR1 MNHEY, CDR2 SMNVEV (reference sequence). The CDR3 DNA sequence: TGTGCCAGCAGGGGGGGGATCCAGGAACGGTCCTACGAGCAGTACTTC. Translating gives CASRGGIQERSYEQYF.

The chain is built from TRBV24-1 and TRBJ1-4, with TRBD1 identical over 9 bases. The CDR3 loop spans 17 amino acids. The V gene end was trimmed by 9 bases and the J gene end by 8 bases; junction bases not matched to a gene: 18. Germline CDR1 KGHDR, CDR2 SFDVKD. For the CDR3, the DNA is TGTGCCACCTTCCGGGGCCGATGGACAGGGGAGAAGGAAAAACTGTTTTTT. Protein product: CATFRGRWTGEKEKLFF.

This chain links TRBV6-1 with TRBJ2-1; D gene ambiguous. CDR1 MNHNS and CDR2 SASEGT come from the germline V gene. V gave up 0 bases and J gave up 5 bases, with 5 bases separating them. This CDR3 is built from 13 residues. The CDR3 nucleotides are TGTGCCAGCAGTGAAGCCCGGGACAATGAGCAGTTCTTC. This gives the protein CASSEARDNEQFF.

The gene calls are TRBV7-3 and TRBJ1-2, with TRBD1 identical over 11 bases. This CDR3 contains 14 residues. V was clipped by 3 bases and J by 8 bases; unmatched bases: 5. The V gene's germline CDR1 is SGHTA and CDR2 FQGTGA. This CDR3 reads CASSFGQGAEGYTF. The CDR3 nucleotides are TGTGCCAGCAGCTTCGGACAGGGGGCGGAGGGCTACACCTTC.

V gene TRBV2 combines with J gene TRBJ2-7; D is ambiguous. Per the germline V gene, CDR1 is SNHLY and CDR2 is FYNNEI. The length of the CDR3 is 15 residues. The germline V and J ends were trimmed by 1 base and 0 bases, with 10 bases remaining between them. The CDR3 nucleotides are TGTGCCAGCAGTGAAGGGGCGTTGAGCTCCTACGAGCAGTACTTC. Protein product: CASSEGALSSYEQYF.

V gene TRBV19 combines with J gene TRBJ1-5; D remains ambiguous. V shed 5 bases and J shed 2 bases, with 13 bases lying between them. Per the germline V gene, CDR1 is LNHDA and CDR2 is SQIVND (reference sequence). The CDR3 totals 15 residues. The CDR3 loop is CASSRSWRGNQPQHF. CDR3 bases: TGTGCCAGTAGTCGTTCCTGGCGGGGCAATCAGCCCCAGCATTTT.